The clone carrying this TCR beta chain appeared a single time. With V trimmed by 5 bases and J by 6 bases, 14 bases remained unmatched. Germline CDR1 and CDR2: SGHTA and FQGNSA. This CDR3 is 17 amino acids long. Russia was home to the donors, healthy Caucasian individuals aged about 6 to 90. Staff drew around 10 milliliters of peripheral blood from each donor. The data are from a study of blood T cells in healthy people across ages. A second roughly 6 to 12 cycle PCR used barcoded and J-beta primers. Via MiXCR, TCRdb re-called the 5' RACE reads, giving one row per CDR3 protein. The sample has some 1.5 million distinct CDR3 sequences; about 30% are singletons.

The source is a woman in her 30s in good health. The V and J genes are TRBV7-2 and TRBJ1-2, with 11 bases that match TRBD1. The sequenced sample consisted of blood. CDR3 coding DNA: TGTGCCAGCAGCCCAAAAGCCGGGACAGGGGGACTCGATGGCTACACCTTC. Its translation: CASSPKAGTGGLDGYTF.